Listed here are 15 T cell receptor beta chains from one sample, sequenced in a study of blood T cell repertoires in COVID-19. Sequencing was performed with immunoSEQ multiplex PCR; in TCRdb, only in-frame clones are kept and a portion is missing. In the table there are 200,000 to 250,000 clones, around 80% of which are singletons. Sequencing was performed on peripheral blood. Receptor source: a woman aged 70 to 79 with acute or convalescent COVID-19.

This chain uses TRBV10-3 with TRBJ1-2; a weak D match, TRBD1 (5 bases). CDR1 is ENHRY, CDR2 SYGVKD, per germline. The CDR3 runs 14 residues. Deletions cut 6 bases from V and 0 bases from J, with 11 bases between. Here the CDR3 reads CAIRTTVTNYGYTF. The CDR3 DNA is TGTGCCATCAGGACGACAGTTACTAACTATGGCTACACCTTC.

CDR3 loop: CASSSATRTNYGYTF. As DNA, the CDR3 is TGTGCCAGCAGCTCTGCGACTCGAACAAACTATGGCTACACCTTC. The chain combines TRBV6-5 with TRBJ1-2; D uncertain. Per germline, CDR1 MNHEY and CDR2 SVGAGI. The CDR3 totals 15 residues. The ends were cut back, 6 bases at V and 2 bases at J, with 16 bases in the middle.

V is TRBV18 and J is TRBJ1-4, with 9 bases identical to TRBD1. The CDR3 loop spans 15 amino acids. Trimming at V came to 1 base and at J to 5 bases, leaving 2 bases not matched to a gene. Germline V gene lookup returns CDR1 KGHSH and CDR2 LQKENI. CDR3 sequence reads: CASSPQGTGNEKLFF. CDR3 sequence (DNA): TGTGCCAGCTCACCACAAGGGACAGGGAATGAAAAACTGTTTTTT.

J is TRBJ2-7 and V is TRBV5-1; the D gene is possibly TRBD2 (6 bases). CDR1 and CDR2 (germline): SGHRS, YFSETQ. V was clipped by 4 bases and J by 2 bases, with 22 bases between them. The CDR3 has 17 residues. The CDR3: CASSIGPQGREPYEQYF. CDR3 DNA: TGCGCCAGCAGCATAGGACCCCAAGGTCGGGAGCCCTACGAGCAGTACTTC.

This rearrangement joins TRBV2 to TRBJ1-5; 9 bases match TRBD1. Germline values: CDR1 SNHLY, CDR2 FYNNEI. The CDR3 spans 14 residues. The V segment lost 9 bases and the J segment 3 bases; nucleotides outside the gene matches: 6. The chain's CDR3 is CASQQGANNQPQHF. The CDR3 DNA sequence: TGTGCCAGTCAACAGGGGGCGAACAATCAGCCCCAGCATTTT.

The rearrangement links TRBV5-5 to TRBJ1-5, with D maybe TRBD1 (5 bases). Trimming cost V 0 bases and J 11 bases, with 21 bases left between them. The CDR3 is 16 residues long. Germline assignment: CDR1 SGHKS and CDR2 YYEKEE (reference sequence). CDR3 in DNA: TGTGCCAGCAGCTTGGGCCCGGCGGGGGGTAAGGTAGCCCAGCATTTT. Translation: CASSLGPAGGKVAQHF.

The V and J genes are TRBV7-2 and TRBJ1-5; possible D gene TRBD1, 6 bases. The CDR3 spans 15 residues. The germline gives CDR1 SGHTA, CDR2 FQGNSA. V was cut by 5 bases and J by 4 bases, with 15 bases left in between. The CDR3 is CASSPTGGRNQPQHF. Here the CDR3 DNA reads TGTGCCAGCAGCCCGACGGGGGGCCGGAATCAGCCCCAGCATTTT.

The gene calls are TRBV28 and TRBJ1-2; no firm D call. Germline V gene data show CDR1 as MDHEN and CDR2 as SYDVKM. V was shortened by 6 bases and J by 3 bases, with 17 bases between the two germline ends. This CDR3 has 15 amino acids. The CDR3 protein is CASSPISRRDYGYTF. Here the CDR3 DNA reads TGTGCCAGCAGCCCCATCTCCCGTCGGGACTATGGCTACACCTTC.

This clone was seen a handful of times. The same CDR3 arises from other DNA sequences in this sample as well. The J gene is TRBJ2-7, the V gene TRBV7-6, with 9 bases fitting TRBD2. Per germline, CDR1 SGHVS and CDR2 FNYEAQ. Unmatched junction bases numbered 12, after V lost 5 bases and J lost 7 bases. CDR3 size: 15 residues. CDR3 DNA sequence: TGTGCCAGCAGCCTCTTCCCGGGACTAGCTGGGGAGCAGTACTTC. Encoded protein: CASSLFPGLAGEQYF.

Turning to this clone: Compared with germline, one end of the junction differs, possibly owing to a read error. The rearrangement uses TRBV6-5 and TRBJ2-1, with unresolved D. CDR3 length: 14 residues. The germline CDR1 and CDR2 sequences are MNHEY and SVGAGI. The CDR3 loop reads CVSSYDISYNEQFF. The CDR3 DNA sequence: TGTGTCAGCAGTTACGACATATCCTACAATGAGCAGTTCTTC.

The CDR3 sequence is CASSQDGPQLFF. The DNA of the CDR3 is TGTGCCAGCAGCCAAGATGGGCCCCAACTGTTTTTT. V is TRBV4-2 and J is TRBJ1-4; the D is unclear. Trimming cost V 0 bases and J 12 bases, with 8 bases left between them. The CDR3 runs to 12 residues. CDR1 LGHNA and CDR2 YNFKEQ come from the germline V gene.

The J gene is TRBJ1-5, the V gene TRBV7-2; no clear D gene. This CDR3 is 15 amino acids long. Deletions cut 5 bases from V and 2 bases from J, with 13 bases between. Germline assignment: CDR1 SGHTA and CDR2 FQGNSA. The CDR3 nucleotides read TGTGCCAGCAGCCAGCAAGCGATCGGCAATCAGCCCCAGCATTTT. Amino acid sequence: CASSQQAIGNQPQHF.

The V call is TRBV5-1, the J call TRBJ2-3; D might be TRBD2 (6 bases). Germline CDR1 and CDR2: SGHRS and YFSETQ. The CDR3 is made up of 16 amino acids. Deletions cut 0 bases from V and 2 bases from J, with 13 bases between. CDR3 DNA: TGCGCCAGCAGCTTGGTCGGGAGTGGGGCCACAGATACGCAGTATTTT. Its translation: CASSLVGSGATDTQYF. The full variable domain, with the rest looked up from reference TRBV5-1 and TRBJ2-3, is KAGVTQTPRYLIKTRGQQVTLSCSPISGHRSVSWYQQTPGQGLQFLFEYFSETQRNKGNFPGRFSGRQFSNSRSEMNVSTLELGDSALYLCASSLVGSGATDTQYFGPGTRLTVL.

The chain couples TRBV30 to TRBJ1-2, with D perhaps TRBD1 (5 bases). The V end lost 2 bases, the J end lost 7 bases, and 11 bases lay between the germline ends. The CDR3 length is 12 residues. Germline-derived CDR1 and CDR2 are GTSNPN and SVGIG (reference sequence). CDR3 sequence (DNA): TGTGCCTGGAGTCCCAGGGAGGGTGGCTACACCTTC. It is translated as CAWSPREGGYTF.

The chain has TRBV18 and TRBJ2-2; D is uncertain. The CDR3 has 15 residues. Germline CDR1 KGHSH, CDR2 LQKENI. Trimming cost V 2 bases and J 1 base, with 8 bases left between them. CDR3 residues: CASSPGPKNTGELFF. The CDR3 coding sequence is TGTGCCAGCTCACCAGGGCCCAAGAACACCGGGGAGCTGTTTTTT.